These 24 T cell receptor beta chains were sequenced from one sample in a study of cytomegalovirus exposure and HLA in healthy donors. It was with 60 Vbeta and 13 Jbeta primers that the PCR ran. Some clones are missing from TCRdb's copy, which holds only in-frame ones; the method was immunoSEQ multiplex PCR. This sample lists some 160,000 clones; its ten largest clones have 2.1%. Specimen: PBMCs. These receptor sequences come from a man aged 30-40 years in good health and CMV-seronegative.

The chain's CDR3 is CASSYEPDREHTF. In nucleotides, the CDR3 is TGTGCCAGCAGCTATGAACCGGACAGGGAACACACCTTC. The genes are TRBV7-3 and TRBJ1-2; 8 nucleotides agree with TRBD1. V lost 4 bases to trimming and J lost 12 bases; unmatched junction nucleotides: 10. The CDR3 is 13 amino acids. CDR1 SGHTA and CDR2 FQGTGA come from the germline V gene.

The chain links TRBV11-3 to TRBJ2-2, with unresolved D. With 1 base removed from V and 0 bases from J, the gap between germline ends came to 6 bases. CDR1 is SGHNT and CDR2 is YENEEA in the germline V gene. The CDR3 is 15 residues long. CDR3 loop: CASSLAFSNTGELFF. CDR3 coding DNA: TGTGCCAGCAGCTTAGCGTTTTCGAACACCGGGGAGCTGTTTTTT.

This rearrangement joins TRBV11-2 to TRBJ1-1; D is unclear. This CDR3 is built from 14 residues. Trimming took 0 bases from V and 4 from J, leaving 9 bases between them. Germline CDR1 reads SGHAT; CDR2 reads FQNNGV. CDR3 nucleotide sequence: TGTGCCAGCAGCTTAGATGGCAGAAGCACTGAAGCTTTCTTT. It encodes CASSLDGRSTEAFF.

The gene calls are TRBV9 and TRBJ1-2; 7 positions match TRBD1. In germline, CDR1 is SGDLS, CDR2 YYNGEE. The CDR3 has 13 residues. J lost 8 bases, V lost 5 bases, and 9 bases had no gene match. The CDR3: CASRETGTDGYTF. The CDR3 DNA follows: TGTGCCAGCAGGGAGACCGGGACAGACGGCTACACCTTC.

V and J are TRBV5-6 and TRBJ1-5, with TRBD1 identical over 7 bases. V dropped 4 bases and J dropped 4; count of bases not matched to a gene: 2. The V gene's germline CDR1 is SGHDT and CDR2 YYEEEE. CDR3 length equals 13 residues. CDR3 DNA sequence: TGTGCCAGCAGCCTGGGACAGAATCAGCCCCAGCATTTT. Protein: CASSLGQNQPQHF.

The rearrangement links TRBV18 to TRBJ2-1; TRBD2 matches at 9 bases. The germline gives CDR1 KGHSH, CDR2 LQKENI. CDR3 length: 15 residues. V lost 2 bases and J lost 10; bases outside the gene matches: 9. CDR3: CASSPEVAGESEQFF. DNA for the CDR3: TGTGCCAGCTCACCAGAGGTAGCGGGAGAAAGCGAGCAGTTCTTC.

This rearrangement joins TRBV6-5 to TRBJ2-3; D is ambiguous. Germline V gives CDR1 MNHEY, CDR2 SVGAGI. The CDR3 is made up of 12 amino acids. The V and J ends lost 7 bases and 2 bases respectively, with 7 bases between them. In DNA, the CDR3 is TGTGCCAGCATTAGCCACACAGATACGCAGTATTTT. It translates to CASISHTDTQYF.

The chain carries TRBV29-1 and TRBJ2-1; D perhaps matches TRBD1 (5 bases). V shed 7 bases and J shed 4 bases, with 11 bases lying between them. The length of the CDR3 is 12 residues. CDR1 and CDR2 from the germline V gene are SQVTM and ANQGSEA. The CDR3 bases are TGCAGCGGGGGTACAGGTTACAATGAGCAGTTCTTC. This translates into CSGGTGYNEQFF.

The chain employs TRBV27 and TRBJ2-7; TRBD1 matches at 7 bases. The germline V gene has CDR1 MNHEY and CDR2 SMNVEV (reference sequence). The junction had 12 bases not matched to a gene; V was cut back by 7 bases and J by 3 bases. The CDR3 length is 15 residues. CDR3 in DNA: TGTGCCAGCAAGATCGGACAGGCCGGCGGCTACGAGCAGTACTTC. Protein product: CASKIGQAGGYEQYF.

V usage is TRBV4-2 and J usage is TRBJ2-2; TRBD2 agrees at 14 bases. The CDR3 length is 16 residues. V shed 8 bases, J shed 0 bases, and the junction held 2 bases outside the gene matches. Germline CDR1 and CDR2: LGHNA and YNFKEQ. The CDR3 sequence: CASAGLAGANTGELFF. The DNA for the CDR3 is TGTGCCAGCGCGGGACTAGCGGGAGCGAACACCGGGGAGCTGTTTTTT.

On this clone itself: Other nucleotide sequences in the sample specify the same CDR3. The J gene is TRBJ2-7, the V gene TRBV14; tentatively, D is TRBD2 (6 bases). Trimming took 1 base from V and 2 from J, leaving 15 bases between them. Germline V gene sequence: CDR1 SGHDN, CDR2 FVKESK. The CDR3 has 16 residues. The DNA for the CDR3 is TGTGCCAGCAGCCAAGTAGGTACGGGCGGGACCTACGAGCAGTACTTC. It specifies CASSQVGTGGTYEQYF.

CDR3 in amino acids: CASSYSKAVGVNEQFF. CDR3 sequence (DNA): TGTGCCAGCAGTTACTCGAAAGCGGTGGGCGTCAATGAGCAGTTCTTC. This chain uses TRBV6-5 with TRBJ2-1, with a tentative D call TRBD2 (5 bases). Per the germline V gene, CDR1 is MNHEY and CDR2 is SVGAGI. The CDR3 is 16 residues long. The germline V and J ends were trimmed by 0 bases and 6 bases, with 15 bases remaining between them.

The chain carries TRBV7-9 and TRBJ2-5; TRBD1 is a possible D gene (6 bases). The end of the DNA fits TRBJ2-7 better, so the J call may be wrong. Germline V lookup: CDR1 SEHNR, CDR2 FQNEAQ (reference sequence). The CDR3 totals 14 residues. The chain's CDR3 is CASSLKTGRYEQYF. For the CDR3, the DNA is TGTGCCAGCAGCTTAAAAACAGGGCGGTACGAGCAGTACTTC.

The V and J genes are TRBV6-5 and TRBJ2-1; 10 positions match TRBD2. J gave up 9 bases and V 0 bases, and 8 bases lay outside the gene matches. The germline CDR1 and CDR2 sequences are MNHEY and SVGAGI. CDR3 length: 16 amino acids. In DNA, the CDR3 is TGTGCCAGCAGTTACTCTATCCTAGCGGGAGTTGGTGAGCAGTTCTTC. Its protein product is CASSYSILAGVGEQFF.

The rearrangement joins TRBV7-2 to TRBJ2-3; 8 bases align to TRBD1. The V and J ends lost 3 bases and 5 bases, in that order; junction bases with no gene match: 4. The CDR3 is made up of 14 amino acids. CDR1 is SGHTA and CDR2 is FQGNSA in the germline V gene. CDR3 protein: CASSLAGGVDTQYF. CDR3 nucleotide sequence: TGTGCCAGCAGCTTGGCAGGGGGCGTAGATACGCAGTATTTT.

The chain joins TRBV30 to TRBJ1-2, with 7 bases that match TRBD1. The CDR3 has 13 amino acids. V was pared by 4 bases and J by 4 bases, with 6 bases of the junction left unmatched. Germline V CDR1 and CDR2: GTSNPN, SVGIG (reference sequence). CDR3 sequence reads: CAWISQGGYGYTF. The CDR3 DNA reads TGTGCCTGGATAAGCCAGGGGGGCTATGGCTACACCTTC.

The CDR3: CASRPDRYTQYF. The CDR3 DNA reads as TGCGCCAGCAGACCCGATCGGTATACGCAGTATTTT. The gene calls are TRBV5-1 and TRBJ2-3; unclear D gene. This CDR3 is 12 amino acids long. Trimming removed 5 bases at V and 7 bases at J, with 11 bases between. Germline CDR1 SGHRS, CDR2 YFSETQ. Complete variable domain (other parts from reference TRBV5-1 and TRBJ2-3): KAGVTQTPRYLIKTRGQQVTLSCSPISGHRSVSWYQQTPGQGLQFLFEYFSETQRNKGNFPGRFSGRQFSNSRSEMNVSTLELGDSALYLCASRPDRYTQYFGPGTRLTVL.

The chain has TRBV19 and TRBJ2-1, with a tentative D call TRBD1 (6 bases). V was pared by 9 bases and J by 4 bases, with 10 bases between. Germline CDR1 is LNHDA and CDR2 is SQIVND (reference sequence). This CDR3 is built from 12 residues. The CDR3 protein is CASGTLYNEQFF. The CDR3 DNA follows: TGTGCCAGCGGGACACTATACAATGAGCAGTTCTTC.

V and J are TRBV10-3 and TRBJ1-2; 9 bases are a match to TRBD1. CDR1 is ENHRY, CDR2 SYGVKD, per germline. The trim removed 3 bases at V and 8 bases at J, leaving 10 bases unmatched. The CDR3 has 15 residues. The CDR3 here is CAISDPGQGLRGYTF. The CDR3 nucleotides read TGTGCCATCAGTGACCCGGGACAGGGACTTCGAGGCTACACCTTC.

On this clone: An end of the junction differs from the germline gene, which may be a read error. CDR3 coding DNA: TGTGCCAGCAGCTTGTCCGGGACTAGCTACCATGAGCAGTTCTTC. Encoded protein: CASSLSGTSYHEQFF. This chain uses TRBV5-6 with TRBJ2-1, with 9 bases aligning to TRBD2. The V gene's germline CDR1 is SGHDT and CDR2 YYEEEE. This CDR3 comprises 15 residues.

The chain recombines TRBV6-5 with TRBJ1-4; D not certain. V gave up 5 bases and J gave up 4 bases, with 11 bases separating them. The CDR3 is 14 residues long. From germline, CDR1 is MNHEY and CDR2 SVGAGI. The CDR3 nucleotides are TGTGCCAGCAGTCACCGGTCTAATAATGAAAAACTGTTTTTT. Translated: CASSHRSNNEKLFF.

This rearrangement joins TRBV25-1 to TRBJ2-1; D is unresolved. V lost 5 bases and J lost 8, with 16 bases in between. Germline V lookup: CDR1 MGHDK, CDR2 SYGVNS. The CDR3 sequence is 14 residues long. The DNA of the CDR3 is TGTGCCAGCAGTTCAGGCTTGACCCGCGATGAGCAGTTCTTC. This gives the protein CASSSGLTRDEQFF.

The rearrangement uses TRBV2 and TRBJ1-1; D is ambiguous. This CDR3 is 12 amino acids long. V lost 9 bases and J lost 3, with 11 bases in between. The V gene's germline CDR1 is SNHLY and CDR2 FYNNEI. The CDR3 nucleotides are TGTGCCAGTCAAACACTAGACACTGAAGCTTTCTTT. Amino acid sequence: CASQTLDTEAFF.

The gene calls are TRBV18 and TRBJ2-1; 12 positions match TRBD2. J gave up 7 bases and V 6 bases, and 7 bases lay outside the gene matches. Germline CDR1 and CDR2: KGHSH and LQKENI. This CDR3 comprises 15 residues. CDR3 protein: CASSLGTSGYNEQFF. The CDR3 region has the DNA TGTGCCAGCTCCCTGGGGACTAGCGGGTATAATGAGCAGTTCTTC.